The 21 T cell receptor beta chains reported below all come from one sample, sequenced in a study of neurological immune-mediated disorders. Each CDR3 protein gets one entry after TCRdb re-called the 5' RACE reads with MiXCR. The sample records approximately 70,000 distinct CDR3 sequences, around 5% being singletons. Sample: PBMCs. The source is a woman aged 70-85 years with multiple sclerosis.

This clonotype was observed many times. V gene TRBV20-1 combines with J gene TRBJ1-1, with TRBD1 as a possible D gene (5 bases). The CDR3 totals 14 residues. Trimming removed 2 bases at V and 0 bases at J, with 10 bases between. The germline V gene has CDR1 DFQATT and CDR2 SNEGSKA (reference sequence). This chain's CDR3 is CSARRQLMNTEAFF. Written as DNA, the CDR3 is TGCAGTGCTAGACGACAGCTAATGAACACTGAAGCTTTCTTT.

This clonotype was recorded many times. The chain recombines TRBV7-8 with TRBJ2-7; tentatively, D is TRBD1 or TRBD2 (6 bases each). This CDR3 region has 14 residues. The germline CDR1 and CDR2 sequences are SGHVS and FQNEAQ. V was cut by 3 bases and J by 1 base, with 10 bases left in between. CDR3 sequence (DNA): TGTGCCAGCAGCTTTGAGGGGGGATCCTACGAGCAGTACTTC. Translating gives CASSFEGGSYEQYF.

This clonotype was counted once. This may be a read error: a much more frequent sequence differs by one nucleotide. V is TRBV20-1 and J is TRBJ2-1, with D possibly matching TRBD1 (6 bases). Germline CDR1 and CDR2: DFQATT and SNEGSKA (reference sequence). V was clipped by 5 bases and J by 10 bases, with 21 bases between them. This CDR3 contains 14 residues. CDR3 DNA sequence: TGCAGTGCTCACCGGGACATGGGGGTCAGAGAGCAGTTCTTC. Translating it yields CSAHRDMGVREQFF.

This clonotype was found many times. J is TRBJ2-5 and V is TRBV7-2; D is unclear. Germline V gene sequence: CDR1 SGHTA, CDR2 FQGNSA. This CDR3 region has 13 residues. Trimming pared 4 bases from V and 0 bases from J, leaving 6 bases between. The CDR3 spells CASSSVYQETQYF. The CDR3 DNA is TGTGCCAGCAGCTCCGTCTACCAAGAGACCCAGTACTTC.

This clonotype was seen ten or more times. This sequence joins TRBV6-6 and TRBJ1-5, with D possibly TRBD1 on 6 matching bases. V was shortened by 6 bases and J by 2 bases, with 11 bases between the two germline ends. Per germline, CDR1 MNHNY and CDR2 SVGAGI (reference sequence). This CDR3 region has 14 residues. The CDR3 region is CASRGQMGNQPQHF. In DNA, the CDR3 is TGTGCCAGCAGAGGACAGATGGGCAATCAGCCCCAGCATTTT.

In its sample, this clonotype was seen many times. The rearrangement uses TRBV6-2 or TRBV6-3 and TRBJ2-2; the match to TRBD1 covers 8 bases. J gave up 4 bases and V 2 bases, and 6 bases lay outside the gene matches. This CDR3 region has 16 residues. Germline lookup yields CDR1 MNHEY and CDR2 SVGEGT. The CDR3 loop is CASSYRTGRGTGELFF. The CDR3 DNA reads as TGTGCCAGCAGTTACCGGACAGGGCGAGGCACCGGGGAGCTGTTTTTT.

The gene calls are TRBV3-1 and TRBJ2-5; no firm D call. Germline assignment: CDR1 LGHDT and CDR2 YNNKEL (reference sequence). Between the trimmed V and J ends, which lost 4 bases and 3 bases, there was a span of 6 bases. The CDR3 spans 12 residues. The CDR3 loop is CASSRNEETQYF. The CDR3 DNA follows: TGTGCCAGCAGCCGGAATGAAGAGACCCAGTACTTC.

At least ten counts were recorded for this clonotype. This chain uses TRBV25-1 with TRBJ2-1, with a possible D match to TRBD2 (5 bases). Germline assignment: CDR1 MGHDK and CDR2 SYGVNS. The CDR3 contains 14 residues. V dropped 4 bases and J dropped 9 bases, with 16 bases sitting between them. Here the CDR3 DNA reads TGTGCCAGCAGTGCTAGCCTGGTGGGTGCTGAGCAGTTCTTC. It encodes CASSASLVGAEQFF. The full variable domain, rest sourced from reference TRBV25-1 and TRBJ2-1, is EADIYQTPRYLVIGTGKKITLECSQTMGHDKMYWYQQDPGMELHLIHYSYGVNSTEKGDLSSESTVSRIRTEHFPLTLESARPSHTSQYLCASSASLVGAEQFFGPGTRLTVL.

This clonotype was recorded at least ten times. The chain uses TRBV20-1 and TRBJ1-1; maybe TRBD1 (6 bases). The CDR3 length is 16 residues. V gave up 6 bases and J gave up 0 bases, with 20 bases separating them. From germline, CDR1 is DFQATT and CDR2 SNEGSKA (reference sequence). The CDR3 coding sequence is TGCAGTGCGAATATTTACAGGGTTGGGATGAACACTGAAGCTTTCTTT. Its translation is CSANIYRVGMNTEAFF.

This clonotype was found many times. The chain couples TRBV12-3 or TRBV12-4 to TRBJ1-3, with 9 bases lining up with TRBD1. The length of the CDR3 is 15 residues. J gave up 5 bases and V 6 bases, and 8 bases lay outside the gene matches. DNA for the CDR3: TGTGCCAGCAGCCCTACGGACAGGGGACGAAACACCATATATTTT. This sequence encodes CASSPTDRGRNTIYF.

In this sample, this clonotype turned up many times. The chain employs TRBV7-8 and TRBJ2-2; perhaps TRBD2 as D (6 bases). Trimming took 5 bases from V and 3 from J, leaving 25 bases between them. Germline CDR1 reads SGHVS; CDR2 reads FQNEAQ. This CDR3 is 19 amino acids long. The CDR3: CASSPKSPFRGWDTGELFF. Written as DNA, the CDR3 is TGTGCCAGCAGCCCAAAGTCCCCTTTCCGGGGGTGGGACACCGGGGAGCTGTTTTTT.

This clonotype was seen repeatedly, ten times or more. The chain joins TRBV7-9 to TRBJ2-7, with 12 bases fitting TRBD2. Germline CDR1 is SEHNR and CDR2 is FQNEAQ (reference sequence). Losses at the gene ends were 1 base for V and 7 bases for J; bases not matched to a gene: 8. This CDR3 is built from 16 residues. The CDR3: CASSLDRLAGVGEQYF. CDR3 coding DNA: TGTGCCAGCAGCTTAGACAGACTAGCGGGAGTAGGTGAGCAGTACTTC.

This clonotype occurred many times. The CDR3 loop is CASSVGGLVETQYF. The CDR3, as DNA: TGTGCCAGCAGCGTAGGAGGGCTGGTGGAGACCCAGTACTTC. V and J are TRBV9 and TRBJ2-5; possibly TRBD2 for D (5 bases). From germline, CDR1 is SGDLS and CDR2 YYNGEE. The ends were cut back, 0 bases at V and 5 bases at J, with 11 bases in the middle. The CDR3 length is 14 residues.

This clonotype was detected many times. V is TRBV3-1 and J is TRBJ1-2; the match to TRBD1 covers 9 bases. The CDR3 runs to 15 residues. The trim removed 0 bases at V and 8 bases at J, leaving 7 bases unmatched. Germline CDR1 reads LGHDT; CDR2 reads YNNKEL (reference sequence). The CDR3 bases are TGTGCCAGCAGCCAAGATTCCGGGACAGGGCGAGGCTACACCTTC. Encoded protein: CASSQDSGTGRGYTF.

This clonotype was recorded at least ten times. This chain joins TRBV20-1 and TRBJ2-3; 10 bases match TRBD2. The germline V gene has CDR1 DFQATT and CDR2 SNEGSKA (reference sequence). The CDR3 sequence is 13 residues long. The CDR3 here is CGGAGGPGDTQYF. The DNA for the CDR3 is TGCGGGGGAGCGGGAGGGCCTGGGGATACGCAGTATTTT.

This clonotype was counted at least ten times. This sequence joins TRBV15 and TRBJ2-7, with TRBD1 identical over 8 bases. Unmatched junction bases numbered 3, after V lost 0 bases and J lost 2 bases. The CDR3 covers 15 residues. Looked up from germline, CDR1 is LNHNV and CDR2 is YYDKDF (reference sequence). The DNA for the CDR3 is TGTGCCACCAGCAGAGATAAGGACAGGGCCTACGAGCAGTACTTC. Its protein product is CATSRDKDRAYEQYF. Combining the CDR3 with reference TRBV15 and TRBJ2-7 gives the whole variable domain DAMVIQNPRYQVTQFGKPVTLSCSQTLNHNVMYWYQQKSSQAPKLLFHYYDKDFNNEADTPDNFQSRRPNTSFCFLDIRSPGLGDTAMYLCATSRDKDRAYEQYFGPGTRLTVT.

Only a few counts were recorded for this clonotype. The rearrangement uses TRBV19 and TRBJ2-3; D is uncertain. The CDR3 consists of 15 residues. V lost 3 bases, J lost 2 bases, and 12 bases lay in between. The germline V gene encodes CDR1 LNHDA and CDR2 SQIVND (reference sequence). This CDR3 reads CASSIEVRATDTQYF. The CDR3 nucleotides are TGTGCCAGTAGTATTGAGGTCAGAGCCACAGATACGCAGTATTTT.

This clonotype has ten or more counts. The V call is TRBV12-3 or TRBV12-4, the J call TRBJ2-1, with no clear D. The V and J ends lost 2 bases and 7 bases respectively, with 9 bases between them. The CDR3 is 13 residues long. The CDR3, as DNA: TGTGCCAGCAGTTTACCTCCGGGTAATGAGCAGTTCTTC. As protein: CASSLPPGNEQFF.

This clonotype showed up many times. V and J are TRBV10-1 and TRBJ2-7; 7 nucleotides agree with TRBD1. The CDR3 consists of 13 residues. Germline loops: CDR1 WNHNN, CDR2 SYGVQD (reference sequence). Trimming took 4 bases from V and 5 from J; bases not matched to a gene: 5. The DNA for the CDR3 is TGCGCCAGCAGTGGACAGGGCACTAACGAGCAGTACTTC. Encoded protein: CASSGQGTNEQYF.

This clonotype showed up many times. The rearrangement uses TRBV20-1 and TRBJ2-7, with 9 positions matching TRBD1. Germline V gives CDR1 DFQATT, CDR2 SNEGSKA (reference sequence). With V trimmed by 1 base and J by 3 bases, 1 base remained unmatched. The CDR3 spans 13 residues. CDR3: CSARGTGDYEQYF. In DNA, the CDR3 is TGCAGTGCTAGAGGGACAGGGGACTACGAGCAGTACTTC.

This clonotype was counted at least ten times. The chain uses TRBV29-1 and TRBJ1-1; 10 bases map to TRBD1. V gave up 6 bases and J gave up 7 bases; unmatched junction bases: 5. Germline-derived CDR1 and CDR2 are SQVTM and ANQGSEA. The CDR3 contains 12 residues. The CDR3 nucleotides read TGCAGCGTGACAGGGGGCCGGAGTGAAGCTTTCTTT. Residues: CSVTGGRSEAFF.